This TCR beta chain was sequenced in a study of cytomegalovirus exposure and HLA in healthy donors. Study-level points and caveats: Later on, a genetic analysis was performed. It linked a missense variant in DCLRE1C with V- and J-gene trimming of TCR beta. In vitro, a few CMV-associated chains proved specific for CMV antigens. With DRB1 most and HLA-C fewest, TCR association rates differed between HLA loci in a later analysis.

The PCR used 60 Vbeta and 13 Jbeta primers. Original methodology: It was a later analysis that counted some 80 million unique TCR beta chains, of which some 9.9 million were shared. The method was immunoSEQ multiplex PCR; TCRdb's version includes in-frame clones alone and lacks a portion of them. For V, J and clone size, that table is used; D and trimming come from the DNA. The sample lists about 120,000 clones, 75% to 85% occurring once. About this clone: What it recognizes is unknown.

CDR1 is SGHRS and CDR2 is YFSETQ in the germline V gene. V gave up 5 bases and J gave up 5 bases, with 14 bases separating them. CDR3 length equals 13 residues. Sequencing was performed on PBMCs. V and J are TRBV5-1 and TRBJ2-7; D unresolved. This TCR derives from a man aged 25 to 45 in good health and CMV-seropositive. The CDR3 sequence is CASRRGTADEQYF. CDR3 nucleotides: TGCGCCAGCAGGCGAGGTACCGCCGACGAGCAGTACTTC. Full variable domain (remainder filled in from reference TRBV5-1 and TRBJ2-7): KAGVTQTPRYLIKTRGQQVTLSCSPISGHRSVSWYQQTPGQGLQFLFEYFSETQRNKGNFPGRFSGRQFSNSRSEMNVSTLELGDSALYLCASRRGTADEQYFGPGTRLTVT.